This TCR beta chain was identified in a study of fetal regulatory T cell absence and autoimmunity. TCRdb keeps only in-frame clones here, not all; method: immunoSEQ multiplex PCR. The sample contains around 100,000 clones, around 72% of which appear only once. Sequences were obtained from pancreas tissue. This clonotype was sampled from a male donor with IPEX syndrome.

CDR3 sequence (DNA): TGTGCCAGCAGCAAAGACGGCGGGACTCCCTACGAGCAGTACTTC. Translation: CASSKDGGTPYEQYF. This chain joins TRBV21-1 and TRBJ2-7; the table's TRBD2 call for D was not verified on the DNA. TRBV21-1 is an annotated pseudogene. There are 15 residues in the CDR3.